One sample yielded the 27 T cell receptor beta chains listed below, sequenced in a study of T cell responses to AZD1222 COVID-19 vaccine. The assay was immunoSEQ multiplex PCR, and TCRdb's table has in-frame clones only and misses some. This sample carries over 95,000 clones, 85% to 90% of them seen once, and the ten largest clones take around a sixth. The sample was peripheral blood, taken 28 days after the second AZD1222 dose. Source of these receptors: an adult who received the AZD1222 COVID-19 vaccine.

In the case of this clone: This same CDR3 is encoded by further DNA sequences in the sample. In nucleotides, the CDR3 is TGTGCCAGCAGCAAACAGGGATCCGGAAACACCATATATTTT. Protein product: CASSKQGSGNTIYF. The V call is TRBV7-9, the J call TRBJ1-3; possible D gene TRBD1, 6 bases. The CDR3 contains 14 residues. V gave up 5 bases and J gave up 4 bases, with 12 bases separating them. Germline CDR1 is SEHNR and CDR2 is FQNEAQ (reference sequence).

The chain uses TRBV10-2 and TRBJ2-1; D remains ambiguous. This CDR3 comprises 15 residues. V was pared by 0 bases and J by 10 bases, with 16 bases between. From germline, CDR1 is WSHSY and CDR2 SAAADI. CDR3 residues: CASSESPLYGKEQFF. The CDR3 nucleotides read TGCGCCAGCAGTGAGTCTCCCCTTTACGGAAAAGAGCAGTTCTTC.

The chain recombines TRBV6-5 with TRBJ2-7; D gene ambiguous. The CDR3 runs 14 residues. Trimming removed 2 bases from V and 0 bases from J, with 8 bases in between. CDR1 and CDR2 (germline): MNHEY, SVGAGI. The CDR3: CASSYEVRSYEQYF. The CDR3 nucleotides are TGTGCCAGCAGTTACGAGGTTCGCTCCTACGAGCAGTACTTC.

The CDR3 coding sequence is TGTGCCAGCAGTGACGGGGGGAGTCCGTGGAATGAGCAGTTCTTC. Translated, it gives CASSDGGSPWNEQFF. V and J are TRBV2 and TRBJ2-1, with TRBD2 matching over 7 bases. This CDR3 region has 15 residues. The V and J ends lost 3 bases and 7 bases, in that order; junction bases with no gene match: 9. Per the germline V gene, CDR1 is SNHLY and CDR2 is FYNNEI.

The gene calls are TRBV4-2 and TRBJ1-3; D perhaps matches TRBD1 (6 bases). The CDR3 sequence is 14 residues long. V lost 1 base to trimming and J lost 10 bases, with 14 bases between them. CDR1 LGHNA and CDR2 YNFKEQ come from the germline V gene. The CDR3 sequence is CASSQVQGTDTIYF. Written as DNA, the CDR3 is TGTGCCAGCAGCCAAGTCCAGGGGACGGATACCATATATTTT.

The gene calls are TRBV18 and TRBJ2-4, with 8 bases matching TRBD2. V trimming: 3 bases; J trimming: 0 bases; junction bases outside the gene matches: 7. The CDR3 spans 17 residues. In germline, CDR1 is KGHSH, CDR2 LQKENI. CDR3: CASSPPGGMLAKNIQYF. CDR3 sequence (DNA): TGTGCCAGCTCACCCCCGGGGGGGATGCTAGCCAAAAACATTCAGTACTTC.

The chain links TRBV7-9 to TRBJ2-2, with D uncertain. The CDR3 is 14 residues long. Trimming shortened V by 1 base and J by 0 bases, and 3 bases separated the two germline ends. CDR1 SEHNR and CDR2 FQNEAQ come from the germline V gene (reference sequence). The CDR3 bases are TGTGCCAGCAGCTTAGAAGCGAACACCGGGGAGCTGTTTTTT. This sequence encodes CASSLEANTGELFF.

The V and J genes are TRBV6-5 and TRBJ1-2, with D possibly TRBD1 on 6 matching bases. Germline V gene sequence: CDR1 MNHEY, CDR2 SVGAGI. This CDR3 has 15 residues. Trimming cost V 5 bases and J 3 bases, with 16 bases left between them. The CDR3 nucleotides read TGTGCCAGCAGTCTATCAGGGGCCCATCACTATGGCTACACCTTC. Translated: CASSLSGAHHYGYTF.

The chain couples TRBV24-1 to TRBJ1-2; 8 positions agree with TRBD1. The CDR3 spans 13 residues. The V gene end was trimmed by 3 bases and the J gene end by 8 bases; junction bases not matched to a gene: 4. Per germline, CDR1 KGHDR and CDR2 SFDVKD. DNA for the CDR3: TGTGCCACCAGTGATGGACAGGGTGGCGGCTACACCTTC. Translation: CATSDGQGGGYTF.

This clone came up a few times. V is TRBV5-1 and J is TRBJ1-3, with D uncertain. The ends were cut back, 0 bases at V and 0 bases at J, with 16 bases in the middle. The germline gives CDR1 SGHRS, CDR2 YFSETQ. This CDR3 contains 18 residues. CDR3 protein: CASSLGAVGGSSGNTIYF. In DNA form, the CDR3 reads TGCGCCAGCAGCTTGGGGGCAGTTGGAGGAAGCTCTGGAAACACCATATATTTT.

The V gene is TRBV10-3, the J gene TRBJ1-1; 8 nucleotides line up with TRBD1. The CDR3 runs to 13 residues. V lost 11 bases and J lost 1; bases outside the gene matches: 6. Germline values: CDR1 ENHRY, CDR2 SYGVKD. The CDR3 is CAVLGTGNTEAFF. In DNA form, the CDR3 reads TGTGCCGTGCTCGGGACAGGGAACACTGAAGCTTTCTTT.

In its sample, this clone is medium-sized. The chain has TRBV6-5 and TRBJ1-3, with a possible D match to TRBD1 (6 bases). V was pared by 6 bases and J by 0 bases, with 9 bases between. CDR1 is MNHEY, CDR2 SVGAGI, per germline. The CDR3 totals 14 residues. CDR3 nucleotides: TGTGCCAGCAGACGGACAGCCTCTGGAAACACCATATATTTT. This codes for CASRRTASGNTIYF.

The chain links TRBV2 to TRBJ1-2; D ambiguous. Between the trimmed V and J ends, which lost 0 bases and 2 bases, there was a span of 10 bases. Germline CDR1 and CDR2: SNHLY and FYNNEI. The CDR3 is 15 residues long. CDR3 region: CASSEAQGTNYGYTF. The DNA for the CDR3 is TGTGCCAGCAGTGAAGCTCAAGGCACGAACTATGGCTACACCTTC.

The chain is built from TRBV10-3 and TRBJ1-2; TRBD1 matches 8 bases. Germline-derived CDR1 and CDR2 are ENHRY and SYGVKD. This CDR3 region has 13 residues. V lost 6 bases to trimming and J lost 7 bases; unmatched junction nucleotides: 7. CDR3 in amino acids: CAIRIGGQAGYTF. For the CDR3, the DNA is TGTGCCATCAGGATCGGGGGACAGGCTGGCTACACCTTC.

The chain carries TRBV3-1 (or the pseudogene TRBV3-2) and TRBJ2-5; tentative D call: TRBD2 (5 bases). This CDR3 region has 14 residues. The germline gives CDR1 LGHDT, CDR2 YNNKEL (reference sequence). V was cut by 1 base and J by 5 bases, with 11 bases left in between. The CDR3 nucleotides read TGTGCCAGCAGCCAAGTTGCGGGTCGGGAGACCCAGTACTTC. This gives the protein CASSQVAGRETQYF.

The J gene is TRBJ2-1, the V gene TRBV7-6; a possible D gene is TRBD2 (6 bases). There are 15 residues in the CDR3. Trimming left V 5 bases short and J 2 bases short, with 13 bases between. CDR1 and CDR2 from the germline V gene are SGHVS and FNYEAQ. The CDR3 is CASSADYSPYNEQFF. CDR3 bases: TGTGCCAGCAGCGCGGACTACTCCCCCTACAATGAGCAGTTCTTC.

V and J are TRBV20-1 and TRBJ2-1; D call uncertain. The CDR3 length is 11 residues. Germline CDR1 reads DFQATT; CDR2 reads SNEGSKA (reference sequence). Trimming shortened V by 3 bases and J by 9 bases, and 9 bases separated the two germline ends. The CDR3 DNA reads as TGCAGTGCTAGCCAAACCTTTGAGCAGTTCTTC. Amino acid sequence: CSASQTFEQFF.

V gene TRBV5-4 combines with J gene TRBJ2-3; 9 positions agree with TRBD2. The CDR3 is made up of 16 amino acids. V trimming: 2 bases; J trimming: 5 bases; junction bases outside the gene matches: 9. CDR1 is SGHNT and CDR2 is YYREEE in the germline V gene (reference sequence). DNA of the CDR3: TGTGCCAGCAGCTTTGGGGCGGGAGGGCGTAAAGATACGCAGTATTTT. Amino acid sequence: CASSFGAGGRKDTQYF.

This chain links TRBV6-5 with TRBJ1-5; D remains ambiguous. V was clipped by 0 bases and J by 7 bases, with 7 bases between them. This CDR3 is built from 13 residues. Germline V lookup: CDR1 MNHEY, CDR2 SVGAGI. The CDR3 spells CASSYSKGQPQHF. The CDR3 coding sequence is TGTGCCAGCAGTTACTCGAAAGGACAGCCCCAGCATTTT.

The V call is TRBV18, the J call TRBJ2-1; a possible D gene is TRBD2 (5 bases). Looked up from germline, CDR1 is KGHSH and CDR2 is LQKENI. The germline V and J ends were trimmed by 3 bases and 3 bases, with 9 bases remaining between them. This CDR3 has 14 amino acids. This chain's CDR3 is CASSPERNYNEQFF. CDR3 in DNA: TGTGCCAGCTCACCGGAGCGGAACTACAATGAGCAGTTCTTC.

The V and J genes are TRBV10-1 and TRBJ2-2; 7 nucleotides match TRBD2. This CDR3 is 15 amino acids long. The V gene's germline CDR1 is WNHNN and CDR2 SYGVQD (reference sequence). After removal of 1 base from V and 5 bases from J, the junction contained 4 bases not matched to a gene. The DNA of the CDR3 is TGCGCCAGCAGTGAGTTGTCGGGAGGTACCGGGGAGCTGTTTTTT. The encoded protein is CASSELSGGTGELFF.

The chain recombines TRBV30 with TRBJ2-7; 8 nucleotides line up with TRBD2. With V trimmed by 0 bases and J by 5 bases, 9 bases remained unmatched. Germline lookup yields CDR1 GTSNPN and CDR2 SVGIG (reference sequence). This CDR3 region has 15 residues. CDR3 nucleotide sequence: TGTGCCTGGAGTGTATCGGGAGGGAGGGCCCACGAGCAGTACTTC. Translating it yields CAWSVSGGRAHEQYF.

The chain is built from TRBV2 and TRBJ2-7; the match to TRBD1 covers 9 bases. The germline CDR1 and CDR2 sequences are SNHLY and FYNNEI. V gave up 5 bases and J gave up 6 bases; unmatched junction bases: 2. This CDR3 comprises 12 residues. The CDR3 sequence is CASSRDRVEQYF. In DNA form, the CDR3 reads TGTGCCAGCAGTAGGGACAGGGTCGAGCAGTACTTC.

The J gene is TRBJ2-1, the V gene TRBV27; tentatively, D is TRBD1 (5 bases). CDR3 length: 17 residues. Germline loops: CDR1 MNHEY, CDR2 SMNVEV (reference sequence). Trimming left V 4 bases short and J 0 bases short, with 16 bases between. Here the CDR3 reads CASSSRSQGSSYNEQFF. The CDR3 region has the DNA TGTGCCAGCAGTTCCCGGTCCCAGGGCAGCTCCTACAATGAGCAGTTCTTC.

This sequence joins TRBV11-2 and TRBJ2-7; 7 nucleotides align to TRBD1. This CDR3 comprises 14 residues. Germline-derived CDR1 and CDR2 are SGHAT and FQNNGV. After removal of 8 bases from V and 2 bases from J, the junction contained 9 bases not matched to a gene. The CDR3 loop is CASRGQDRTYEQYF. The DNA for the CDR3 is TGTGCCAGCCGAGGTCAGGACAGGACCTACGAGCAGTACTTC.

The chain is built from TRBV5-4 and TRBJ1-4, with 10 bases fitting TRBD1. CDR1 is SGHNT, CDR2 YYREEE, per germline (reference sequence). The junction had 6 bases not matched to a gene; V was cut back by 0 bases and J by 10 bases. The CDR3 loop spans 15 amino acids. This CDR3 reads CASSLGDRGSGKLFF. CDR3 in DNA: TGTGCCAGCAGCTTGGGGGACAGGGGAAGTGGAAAACTGTTTTTT.

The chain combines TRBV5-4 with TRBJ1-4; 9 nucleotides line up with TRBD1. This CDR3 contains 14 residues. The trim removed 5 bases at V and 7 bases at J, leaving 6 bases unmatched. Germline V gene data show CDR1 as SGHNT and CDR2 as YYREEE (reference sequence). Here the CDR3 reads CASRQDRGSEKLFF. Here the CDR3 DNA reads TGTGCCAGCAGACAGGACAGGGGAAGTGAAAAACTGTTTTTT.